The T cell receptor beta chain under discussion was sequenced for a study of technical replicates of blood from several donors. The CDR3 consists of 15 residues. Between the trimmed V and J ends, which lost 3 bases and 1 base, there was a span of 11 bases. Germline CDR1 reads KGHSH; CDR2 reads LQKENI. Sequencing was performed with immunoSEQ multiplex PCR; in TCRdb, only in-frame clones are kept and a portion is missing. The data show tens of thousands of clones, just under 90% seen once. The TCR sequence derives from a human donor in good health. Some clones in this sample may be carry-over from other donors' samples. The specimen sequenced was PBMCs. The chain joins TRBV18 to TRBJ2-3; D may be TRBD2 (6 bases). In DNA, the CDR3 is TGTGCCAGCTCACCGGTGACTAGAGGCACAGATACGCAGTATTTT. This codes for CASSPVTRGTDTQYF.